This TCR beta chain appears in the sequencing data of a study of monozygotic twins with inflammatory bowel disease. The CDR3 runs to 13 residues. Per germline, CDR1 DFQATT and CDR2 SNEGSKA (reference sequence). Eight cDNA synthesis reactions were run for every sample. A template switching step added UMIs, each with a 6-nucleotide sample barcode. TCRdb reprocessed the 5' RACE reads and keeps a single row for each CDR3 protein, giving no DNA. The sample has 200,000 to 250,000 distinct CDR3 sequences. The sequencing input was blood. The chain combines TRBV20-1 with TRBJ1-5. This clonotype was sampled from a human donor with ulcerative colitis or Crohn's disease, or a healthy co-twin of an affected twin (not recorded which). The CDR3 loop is CSARSENNQPQHF.